This TCR beta chain was captured by sequencing in a study of blood T cell repertoires in COVID-19. The wider study: PBMCs, B-cell-depleted T cells, or T cells provided the cDNA or gDNA that made up the material.

The CDR3 is 13 amino acids. V lost 1 base and J lost 8, with 9 bases in between. Germline V gene data show CDR1 as SNHLY and CDR2 as FYNNEI. Assay: immunoSEQ multiplex PCR; the TCRdb copy retains only in-frame clones and omits some. The table lists 150,000 or so clones, 85% to 90% of them singletons. The rearrangement uses TRBV2 and TRBJ2-1; no firm D call. Sequenced material: peripheral blood. The source is a human donor in a cohort sampled during active COVID-19. CDR3 in amino acids: CASSEVGLDEQFF. DNA for the CDR3: TGTGCCAGCAGTGAAGTTGGCTTGGATGAGCAGTTCTTC.